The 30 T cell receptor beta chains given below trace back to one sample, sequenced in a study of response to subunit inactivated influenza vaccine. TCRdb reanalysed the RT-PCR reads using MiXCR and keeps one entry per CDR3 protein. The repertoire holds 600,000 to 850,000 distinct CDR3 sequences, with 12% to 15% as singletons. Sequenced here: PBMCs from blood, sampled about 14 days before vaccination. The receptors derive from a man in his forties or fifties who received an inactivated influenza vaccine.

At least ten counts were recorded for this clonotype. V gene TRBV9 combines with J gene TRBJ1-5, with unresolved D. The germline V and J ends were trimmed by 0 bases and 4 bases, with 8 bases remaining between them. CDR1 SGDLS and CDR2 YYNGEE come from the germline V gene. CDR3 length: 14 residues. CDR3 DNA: TGTGCCAGCAGCGTAGGGATGGGGAATCAGCCCCAGCATTTT. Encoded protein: CASSVGMGNQPQHF. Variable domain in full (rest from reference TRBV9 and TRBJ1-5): DSGVTQTPKHLITATGQRVTLRCSPRSGDLSVYWYQQSLDQGLQFLIQYYNGEERAKGNILERFSAQQFPDLHSELNLSSLELGDSALYFCASSVGMGNQPQHFGDGTRLSIL.

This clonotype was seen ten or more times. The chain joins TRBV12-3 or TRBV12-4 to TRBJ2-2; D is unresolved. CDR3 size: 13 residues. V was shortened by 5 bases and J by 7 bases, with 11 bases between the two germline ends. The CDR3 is CASSDRTNGELFF. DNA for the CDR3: TGTGCCAGCAGTGACCGGACCAACGGGGAGCTGTTTTTT.

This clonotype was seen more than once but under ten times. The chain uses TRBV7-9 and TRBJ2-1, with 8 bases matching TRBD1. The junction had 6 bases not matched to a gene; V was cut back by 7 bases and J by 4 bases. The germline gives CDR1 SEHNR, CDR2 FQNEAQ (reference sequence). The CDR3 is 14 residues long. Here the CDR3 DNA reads TGTGCCAGCACCCCGGGACAGGCATACAATGAGCAGTTCTTC. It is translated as CASTPGQAYNEQFF. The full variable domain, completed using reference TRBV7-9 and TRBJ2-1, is DTGVSQNPRHKITKRGQNVTFRCDPISEHNRLYWYRQTLGQGPEFLTYFQNEAQLEKSRLLSDRFSAERPKGSFSTLEIQRTEQGDSAMYLCASTPGQAYNEQFFGPGTRLTVL.

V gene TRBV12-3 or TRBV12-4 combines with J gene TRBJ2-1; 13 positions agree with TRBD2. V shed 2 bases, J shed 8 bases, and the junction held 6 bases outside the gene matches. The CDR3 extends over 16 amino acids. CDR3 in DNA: TGTGCCAGCAGTTTACCAACTAGCGGGAGGGCGGATGAGCAGTTCTTC. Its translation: CASSLPTSGRADEQFF.

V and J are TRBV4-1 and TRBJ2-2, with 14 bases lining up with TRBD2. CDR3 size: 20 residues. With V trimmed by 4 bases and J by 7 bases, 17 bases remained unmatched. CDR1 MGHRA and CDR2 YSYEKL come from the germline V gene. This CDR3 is CASSRRWTSGGNLGNGELFF. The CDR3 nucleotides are TGCGCCAGCAGCCGCCGTTGGACTAGCGGGGGGAATCTCGGGAACGGGGAGCTGTTTTTT.

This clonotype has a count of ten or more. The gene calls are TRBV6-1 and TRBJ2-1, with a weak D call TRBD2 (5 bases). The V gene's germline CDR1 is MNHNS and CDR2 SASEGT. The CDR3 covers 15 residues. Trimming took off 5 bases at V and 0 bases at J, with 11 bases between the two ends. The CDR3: CASSRTESSYNEQFF. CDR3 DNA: TGTGCCAGCAGTCGGACTGAGAGCTCCTACAATGAGCAGTTCTTC.

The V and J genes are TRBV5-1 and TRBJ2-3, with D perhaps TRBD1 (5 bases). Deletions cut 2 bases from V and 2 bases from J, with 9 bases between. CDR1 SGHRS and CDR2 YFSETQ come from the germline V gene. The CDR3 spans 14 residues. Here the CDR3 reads CASSLGHHTDTQYF. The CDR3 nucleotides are TGCGCCAGCAGCTTAGGACATCACACAGATACGCAGTATTTT.

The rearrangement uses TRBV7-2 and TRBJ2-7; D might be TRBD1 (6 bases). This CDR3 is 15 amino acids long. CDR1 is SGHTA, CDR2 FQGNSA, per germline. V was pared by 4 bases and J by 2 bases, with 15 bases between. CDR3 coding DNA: TGTGCCAGCAGCTCGGACAGACGATGGACCTACGAGCAGTACTTC. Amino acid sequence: CASSSDRRWTYEQYF. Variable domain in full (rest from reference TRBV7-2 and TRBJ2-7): GAGVSQSPSNKVTEKGKDVELRCDPISGHTALYWYRQSLGQGLEFLIYFQGNSAPDKSGLPSDRFSAERTGGSVSTLTIQRTQQEDSAVYLCASSSDRRWTYEQYFGPGTRLTVT.

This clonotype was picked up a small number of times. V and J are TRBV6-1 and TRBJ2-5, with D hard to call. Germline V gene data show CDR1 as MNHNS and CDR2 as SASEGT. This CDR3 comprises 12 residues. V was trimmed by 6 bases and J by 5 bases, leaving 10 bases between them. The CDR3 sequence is CASRGIGETQYF. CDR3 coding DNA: TGTGCCAGCAGGGGGATCGGGGAGACCCAGTACTTC.

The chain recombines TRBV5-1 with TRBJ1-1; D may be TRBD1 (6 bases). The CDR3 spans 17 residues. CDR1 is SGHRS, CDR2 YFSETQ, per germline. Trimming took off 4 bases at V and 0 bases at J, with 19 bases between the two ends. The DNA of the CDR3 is TGCGCCAGCAGCGCCGGGACACTTGCATTTATGAACACTGAAGCTTTCTTT. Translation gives CASSAGTLAFMNTEAFF.

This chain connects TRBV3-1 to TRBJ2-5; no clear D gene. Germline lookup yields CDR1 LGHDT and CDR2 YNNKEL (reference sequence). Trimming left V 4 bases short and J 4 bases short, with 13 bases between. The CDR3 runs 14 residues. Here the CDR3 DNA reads TGTGCCAGCAGCCCGTCGACTTCTAGAGAGACCCAGTACTTC. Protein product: CASSPSTSRETQYF.

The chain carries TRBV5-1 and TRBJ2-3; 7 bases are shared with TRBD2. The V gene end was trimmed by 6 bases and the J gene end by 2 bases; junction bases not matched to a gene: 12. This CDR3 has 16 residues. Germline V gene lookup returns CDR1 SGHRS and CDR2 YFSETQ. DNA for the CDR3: TGCGCCAGCACCCTAGGGGACTACAAAACCACAGATACGCAGTATTTT. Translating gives CASTLGDYKTTDTQYF.

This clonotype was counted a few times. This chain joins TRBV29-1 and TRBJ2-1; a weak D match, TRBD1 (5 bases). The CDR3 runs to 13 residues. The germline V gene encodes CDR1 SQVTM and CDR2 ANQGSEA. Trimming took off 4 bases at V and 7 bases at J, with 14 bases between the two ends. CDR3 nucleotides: TGCAGCGTTGTATCCCTCCCAGGGAATGAGCAGTTCTTC. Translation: CSVVSLPGNEQFF.

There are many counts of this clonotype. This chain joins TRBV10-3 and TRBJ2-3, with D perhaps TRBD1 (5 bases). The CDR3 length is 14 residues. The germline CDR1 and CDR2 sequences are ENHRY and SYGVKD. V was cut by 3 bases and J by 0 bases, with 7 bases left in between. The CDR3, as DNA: TGTGCCATCAGTGAACAGGCTAGCACAGATACGCAGTATTTT. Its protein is CAISEQASTDTQYF.

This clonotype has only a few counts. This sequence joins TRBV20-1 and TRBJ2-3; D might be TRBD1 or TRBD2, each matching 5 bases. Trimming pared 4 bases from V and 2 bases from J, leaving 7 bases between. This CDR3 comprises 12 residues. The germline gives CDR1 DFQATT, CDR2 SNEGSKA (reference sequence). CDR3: CSATGPTDTQYF. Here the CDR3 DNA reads TGCAGTGCTACGGGGCCCACAGATACGCAGTATTTT.

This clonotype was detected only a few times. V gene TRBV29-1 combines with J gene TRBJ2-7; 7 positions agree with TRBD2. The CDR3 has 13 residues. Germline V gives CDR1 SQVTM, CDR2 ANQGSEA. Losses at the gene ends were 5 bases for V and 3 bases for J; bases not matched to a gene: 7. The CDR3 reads CSVQLANDYEQYF. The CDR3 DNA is TGCAGCGTTCAACTAGCGAATGACTACGAGCAGTACTTC.

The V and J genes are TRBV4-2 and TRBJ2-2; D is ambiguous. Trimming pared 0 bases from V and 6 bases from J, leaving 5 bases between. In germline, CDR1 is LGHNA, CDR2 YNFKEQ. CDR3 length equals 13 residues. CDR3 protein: CASSQEISGELFF. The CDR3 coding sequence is TGTGCCAGCAGCCAAGAGATTTCCGGGGAGCTGTTTTTT.

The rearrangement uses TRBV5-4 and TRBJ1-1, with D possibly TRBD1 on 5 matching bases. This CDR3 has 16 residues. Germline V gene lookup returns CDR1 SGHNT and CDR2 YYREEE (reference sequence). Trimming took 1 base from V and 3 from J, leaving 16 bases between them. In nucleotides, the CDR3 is TGTGCCAGCAGCTTGTTCCAGGGAGGAGGATACACTGAAGCTTTCTTT. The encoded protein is CASSLFQGGGYTEAFF.

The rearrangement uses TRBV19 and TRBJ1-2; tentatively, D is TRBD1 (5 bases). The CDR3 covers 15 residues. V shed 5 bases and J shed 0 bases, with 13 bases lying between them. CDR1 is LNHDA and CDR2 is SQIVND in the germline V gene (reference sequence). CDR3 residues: CASSSPGRANYGYTF. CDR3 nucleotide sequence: TGTGCCAGTAGTTCACCGGGACGAGCTAACTATGGCTACACCTTC.

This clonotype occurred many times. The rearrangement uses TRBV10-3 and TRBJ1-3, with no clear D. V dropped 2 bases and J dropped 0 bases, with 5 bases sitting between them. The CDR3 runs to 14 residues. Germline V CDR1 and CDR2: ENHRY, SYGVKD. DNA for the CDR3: TGTGCCATCAGTGAGGGACTCTCTGGAAACACCATATATTTT. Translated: CAISEGLSGNTIYF.

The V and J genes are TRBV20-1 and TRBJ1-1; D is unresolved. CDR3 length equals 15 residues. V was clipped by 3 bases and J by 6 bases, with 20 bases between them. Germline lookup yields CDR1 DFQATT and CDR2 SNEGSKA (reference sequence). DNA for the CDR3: TGCAGTGCTAGGAGGGAAGGAGGGCGCGGGTCTGAAGCTTTCTTT. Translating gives CSARREGGRGSEAFF.

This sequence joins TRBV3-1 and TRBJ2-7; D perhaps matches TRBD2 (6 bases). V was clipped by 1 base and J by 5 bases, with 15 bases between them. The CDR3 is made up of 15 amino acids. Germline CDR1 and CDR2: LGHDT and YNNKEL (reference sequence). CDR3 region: CASSQGLGGSNEQYF. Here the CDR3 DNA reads TGTGCCAGCAGCCAAGGGCTGGGGGGTTCAAACGAGCAGTACTTC.

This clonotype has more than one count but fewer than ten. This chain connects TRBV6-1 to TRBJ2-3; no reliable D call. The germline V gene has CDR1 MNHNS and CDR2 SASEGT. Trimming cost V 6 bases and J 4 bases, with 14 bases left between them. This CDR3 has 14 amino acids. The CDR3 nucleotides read TGTGCCAGCAGGGAGACTCTACGGGCAGATACGCAGTATTTT. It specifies CASRETLRADTQYF.

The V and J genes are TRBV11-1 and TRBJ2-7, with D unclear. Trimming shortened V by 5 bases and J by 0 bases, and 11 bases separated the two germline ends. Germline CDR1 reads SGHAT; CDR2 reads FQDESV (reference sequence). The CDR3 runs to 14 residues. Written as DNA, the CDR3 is TGTGCCAGCAGCGCTGGACCGAGCTCCTACGAGCAGTACTTC. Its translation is CASSAGPSSYEQYF.

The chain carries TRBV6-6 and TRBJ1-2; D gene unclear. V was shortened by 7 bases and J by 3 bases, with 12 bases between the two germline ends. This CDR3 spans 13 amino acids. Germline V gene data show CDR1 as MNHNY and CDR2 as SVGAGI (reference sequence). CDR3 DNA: TGTGCCAGCAATGATTGGGAGGACTATGGCTACACCTTC. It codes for CASNDWEDYGYTF.

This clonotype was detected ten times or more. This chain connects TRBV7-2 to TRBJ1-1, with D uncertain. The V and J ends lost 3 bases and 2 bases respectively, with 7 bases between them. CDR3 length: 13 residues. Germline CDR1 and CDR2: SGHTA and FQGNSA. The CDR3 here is CASSFGINTEAFF. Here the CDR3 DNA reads TGTGCCAGCAGCTTCGGGATCAACACTGAAGCTTTCTTT.

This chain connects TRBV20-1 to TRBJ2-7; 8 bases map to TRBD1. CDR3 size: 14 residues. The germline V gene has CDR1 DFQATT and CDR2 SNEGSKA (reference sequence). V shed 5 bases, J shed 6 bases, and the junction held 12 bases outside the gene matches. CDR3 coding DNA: TGCAGTGCTCTTAAGACAGGGGAACGGAGCGAGCAGTACTTC. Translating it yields CSALKTGERSEQYF.

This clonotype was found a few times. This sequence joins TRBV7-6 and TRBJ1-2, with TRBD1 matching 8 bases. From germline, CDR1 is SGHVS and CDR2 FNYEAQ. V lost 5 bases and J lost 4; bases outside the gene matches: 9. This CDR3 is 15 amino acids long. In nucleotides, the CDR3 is TGTGCCAGCAGCGGTCAGGCAGGGGGCAGCTATGGCTACACCTTC. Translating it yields CASSGQAGGSYGYTF. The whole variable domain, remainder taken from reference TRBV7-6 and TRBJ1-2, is GAGVSQSPRYKVTKRGQDVALRCDPISGHVSLYWYRQALGQGPEFLTYFNYEAQQDKSGLPNDRFSAERPEGSISTLTIQRTEQRDSAMYRCASSGQAGGSYGYTFGSGTRLTVV.

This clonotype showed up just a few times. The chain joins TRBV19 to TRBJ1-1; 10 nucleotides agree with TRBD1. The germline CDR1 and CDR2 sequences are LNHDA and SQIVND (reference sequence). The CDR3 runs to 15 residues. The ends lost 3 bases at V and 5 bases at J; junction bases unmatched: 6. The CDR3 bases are TGTGCCAGTAGTATTACGGGACAGGGGCGGACTGAAGCTTTCTTT. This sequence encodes CASSITGQGRTEAFF.

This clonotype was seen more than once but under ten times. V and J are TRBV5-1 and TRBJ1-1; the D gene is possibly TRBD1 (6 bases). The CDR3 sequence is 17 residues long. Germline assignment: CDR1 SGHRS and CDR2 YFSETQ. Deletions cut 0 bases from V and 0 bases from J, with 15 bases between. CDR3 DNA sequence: TGCGCCAGCAGCTTGGGTCGGGACATTAATATGAACACTGAAGCTTTCTTT. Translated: CASSLGRDINMNTEAFF.